The T cell receptor beta chain under discussion was sequenced for a study of blood T cell repertoires in COVID-19. Whole-study context: Samples came from the United States, Italy and Spain, spanning acute and convalescent COVID-19.

In the authors' methods: The assay estimated nucleated cells by amplifying reference gene primers. Assay: immunoSEQ multiplex PCR; the TCRdb copy retains only in-frame clones and omits some. D and trimming come from the DNA, and the V and J calls and clone size come from that table. The table has 150,000 to 200,000 clones, about 80% seen once. This clone was recorded once. This CDR3 is built from 12 residues. V shed 3 bases and J shed 7 bases, with 7 bases lying between them. Germline V CDR1 and CDR2: LNHDA, SQIVND (reference sequence). The sample was peripheral blood. The sequence derives from a man aged 25-45 years with active or convalescent COVID-19. The V and J genes are TRBV19 and TRBJ2-1; D gene unclear. The CDR3 here is CASSIPRNEQFF. CDR3 nucleotides: TGTGCCAGTAGTATCCCCAGGAATGAGCAGTTCTTC.